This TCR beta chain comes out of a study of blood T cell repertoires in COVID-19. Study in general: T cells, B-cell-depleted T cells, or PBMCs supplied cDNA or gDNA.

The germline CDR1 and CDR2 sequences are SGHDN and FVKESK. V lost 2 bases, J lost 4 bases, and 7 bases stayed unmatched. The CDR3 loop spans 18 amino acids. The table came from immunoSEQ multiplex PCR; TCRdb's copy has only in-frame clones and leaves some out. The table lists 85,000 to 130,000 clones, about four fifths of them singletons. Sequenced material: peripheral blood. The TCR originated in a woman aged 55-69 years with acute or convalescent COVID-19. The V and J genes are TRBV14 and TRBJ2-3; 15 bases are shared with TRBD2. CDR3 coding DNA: TGTGCCAGCAGCCAACCGGGACTAGCGGGAGGCCGGGCAGATACGCAGTATTTT. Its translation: CASSQPGLAGGRADTQYF.